A selection of T cell receptor beta chains follows, all from one sample in a study of blood T cell repertoires in COVID-19. Using immunoSEQ multiplex PCR, the repertoire was profiled, and TCRdb retains in-frame clones only, with some absent. This sample carries about 87,000 clones, 89% of them seen once, and the ten largest clones take approximately 5.5%. Sequences were obtained from peripheral blood. The receptors shown here come from an elderly woman with active COVID-19. The CDR3 runs from the conserved cysteine through the conserved F or W. The order of the fields is J gene, CDR3 length, V gene, CDR3 protein.

>TRBJ2-5|14|TRBV3-1/TRBV3-2
CASSPTGGVWTQYF
>TRBJ2-3|16|TRBV9
CASSVAGGGLTDTQYF
>TRBJ2-3|14|TRBV19
CASSNRGQADTQYF
>TRBJ1-2|15|TRBV10-3
CAISESGDSAYGYTF
>TRBJ2-1|13|TRBV4-1
CASSQDLFFGQFF
>TRBJ1-1|14|TRBV10-3
CAISESQMNTEAFF
>TRBJ2-5|17|TRBV5-6
CASSSTSMGGRRETQYF
>TRBJ2-7|14|TRBV5-8
CASSLAGQVYEQYF
>TRBJ2-1|16|TRBV7-3
CASSPVGGSSYNEQFF
>TRBJ1-5|17|TRBV5-6
CASSFRQGTYSNQPQHF
>TRBJ1-1|18|TRBV19
CASSTGQLGRLGNTEAFF
>TRBJ1-1|20|TRBV4-3
CASSQDHGTGAYSSNTEAFF
>TRBJ2-7|12|TRBV6-5
CASSGQDYEQYF
>TRBJ2-1|15|TRBV5-4
CASSRLAGYSDEQFF
>TRBJ2-5|14|TRBV29-1
CSVDGGEGQETQYF
>TRBJ1-2|13|TRBV19
CASSIRQNYGYTF
>TRBJ2-3|16|TRBV11-3
CASSSPRGRATDTQYF
>TRBJ2-7|14|TRBV7-9
CASSFGQGFNEQYF
>TRBJ2-7|13|TRBV3-1/TRBV3-2
CASKGQGAVEQYF
>TRBJ1-1|16|TRBV6-1
CASSERDRGQGTEAFF
>TRBJ2-7|14|TRBV5-5
CASSIAGEIYEQYF
>TRBJ2-7|13|TRBV7-8
CASSLAQGYEQYF
>TRBJ2-3|15|TRBV11-2
CASSPRQGGTDTQYF
>TRBJ2-3|13|TRBV28
CASRGGHTDTQYF
>TRBJ2-1|18|TRBV19
CASSTTGTAFRIDNEQFF
>TRBJ2-7|13|TRBV2
CASSDRGAYEQYF
>TRBJ1-2|13|TRBV30
CAWSRQSNYGYTF
>TRBJ1-1|16|TRBV6-5
CASSYGGQGRNTEAFF
>TRBJ2-5|15|TRBV10-3
CAISDSLAGRETQYF
>TRBJ2-1|14|TRBV7-3
CASSLTHAGDEQFF
>TRBJ2-1|13|TRBV9
CASSAYSGSPQFF
>TRBJ2-7|14|TRBV15
CATSRGQGGYEQYF
>TRBJ2-1|15|TRBV29-1
CSVGRGSWWLNEQFF
>TRBJ2-7|12|TRBV12-3/TRBV12-4
CASTLPGVEQYF
>TRBJ1-2|17|TRBV7-2
CASSLGGTEGANYGYTF
>TRBJ1-2|14|TRBV28
CASSRRQGVYGYTF
>TRBJ2-7|16|TRBV28
CASSPYDAGQRYEQYF
>TRBJ2-2|14|TRBV2
CASATTRSAGELFF
>TRBJ1-6|13|TRBV6-4
CASSETGGSPLHF
>TRBJ2-3|16|TRBV7-3
CASSLGVLAGADTQYF
>TRBJ1-5|13|TRBV12-3/TRBV12-4
CASSLVANQPQHF
>TRBJ2-2|15|TRBV5-1
CASSPGLGFGGELFF
>TRBJ2-7|14|TRBV3-1/TRBV3-2
CASSPSGFSYEQYF
>TRBJ2-4|13|TRBV4-2
CASSQVLPGIQYF
>TRBJ1-5|14|TRBV7-2
CASSLTGRNQPQHF
>TRBJ1-1|13|TRBV7-9
CASSSIGGTEAFF
>TRBJ1-1|13|TRBV28
CASSSITGTEAFF
>TRBJ2-7|15|TRBV4-3
CASSRTSGAAYEQYF
>TRBJ2-7|16|TRBV11-2
CASSLDSLAEYYEQYF
>TRBJ2-5|13|TRBV11-3
CASSLEGVGTQYF
>TRBJ2-3|17|TRBV5-8
CASMKTGGLKSTDTQYF
>TRBJ1-1|14|TRBV7-3
CASSPEATGGEAFF
>TRBJ2-1|16|TRBV7-8
CASSSRRLANLDEQFF
>TRBJ1-5|12|TRBV19
CASERENQPQHF
>TRBJ2-3|15|TRBV28
CASTRTSGRTDTQYF
>TRBJ1-2|14|TRBV28
CASSPLTGFYGYTF
>TRBJ2-4|14|TRBV24-1
CATSDPRLADIQYF
>TRBJ2-1|18|TRBV7-6
CASSLAHGLGTGNLEQFF
>TRBJ1-2|14|TRBV11-2
CASSLGREKYGYTF